The T cell receptor beta chain described here comes from a study of OX40 agonist ivuxolimab in advanced cancers. Study-wide context: In this trial design, patients received ivuxolimab intravenously at 0.01 to 10 mg/kg every 2 weeks.

Germline loops: CDR1 LNHDA, CDR2 SQIVND (reference sequence). J lost 0 bases, V lost 0 bases, and 1 base had no gene match. This CDR3 has 15 residues. The assay was immunoSEQ multiplex PCR, and TCRdb's table has in-frame clones only and misses some. Among about 86,000 clones listed, 87% were seen once. General study points: In the expanded peripheral T cells, antigen specificity was never determined. Partial responders at 0.1-3.0 mg/kg had among the lowest clonal expansion. Some nonresponders also had low normalized T-cell clonal expansion.

Comments on this clone: Its specificity is not known.

The J gene is TRBJ1-1, the V gene TRBV19; 7 bases match TRBD1. This sample comprised CD4+ or CD8+ T cells sorted from blood, obtained in a trial of the OX40 agonist ivuxolimab. The clonotype comes from an adult with an advanced solid tumor such as melanoma, head and neck, liver or kidney cancer. In DNA, the CDR3 is TGTGCCAGTAGTATAGAAGGGGGCCTGAACACTGAAGCTTTCTTT. Residues: CASSIEGGLNTEAFF.